The 13 T cell receptor beta chains given below trace back to one sample, sequenced in a study of T cells in Graves' hyperthyroidism and ophthalmopathy (dated by TCRdb to 2018 to 2020). The library was generated by multiplex PCR. Instrument on record: Illumina HiSeq 2000. TCR beta CDR3 regions were amplified from RNA transcripts. The TCR CDR3 was subjected to a first round of RT-PCR using the HTBI primer set and the Qiagen OneStep RT-PCR kit. Using fastp trimming at Q25 and MiXCR clonotype assembly, TCRdb reanalyzed the public sequencing data and kept in-frame beta chains. Under each unique CDR3 protein, matching rows form one entry showing the most common genes and DNA. This sample comprises 300,000 to 400,000 distinct CDR3 sequences, under 20% of them detected only once. The ten largest clones add up to roughly two fifths of the sample. Sample: blood. These receptors all stem from a man aged 18 to 30 with Graves' ophthalmopathy.

This clonotype was seen a handful of times. The chain links TRBV4-1 to TRBJ1-1, with a weak D call TRBD1 (5 bases). The CDR3 has 15 residues. Looked up from germline, CDR1 is MGHRA and CDR2 is YSYEKL. The V end was cut by 4 bases, the J end by 4 bases, with 16 bases between. The CDR3 sequence: CASSLPRGETTEAFF. CDR3 sequence (DNA): TGCGCCAGCAGCCTACCCCGGGGGGAGACCACTGAAGCTTTCTTT.

This clonotype was seen repeatedly, ten times or more. The CDR3: CASSLARADQPQHF. The CDR3 bases are TGTGCCAGCAGTTTAGCCAGGGCGGATCAGCCCCAGCATTTT. This chain connects TRBV28 to TRBJ1-5; D might be TRBD1 (5 bases). This CDR3 contains 14 residues. Trimming cost V 2 bases and J 5 bases, with 10 bases left between them. In germline, CDR1 is MDHEN, CDR2 SYDVKM.

The chain has TRBV12-3 or TRBV12-4 and TRBJ1-5; 8 positions match TRBD1. The ends lost 5 bases at V and 7 bases at J; junction bases unmatched: 7. The CDR3 has 14 residues. CDR3 sequence: CASSRAGGAQPQHF. The CDR3 DNA sequence: TGTGCCAGCAGTCGGGCAGGGGGCGCCCAGCCCCAGCATTTT.

This chain joins TRBV20-1 and TRBJ2-7; 11 positions match TRBD1. The CDR3 consists of 13 residues. CDR1 is DFQATT, CDR2 SNEGSKA, per germline (reference sequence). After removal of 5 bases from V and 9 bases from J, the junction contained 9 bases not matched to a gene. This CDR3 reads CSASGQGAMGQYF. CDR3 coding DNA: TGCAGTGCTTCCGGACAGGGGGCGATGGGGCAGTACTTC.

The V and J genes are TRBV14 and TRBJ1-4, with D possibly matching TRBD1 (5 bases). The V gene lost 2 bases and the J gene lost 0 bases, with 16 bases spanning the gap. This CDR3 is 18 amino acids long. Germline assignment: CDR1 SGHDN and CDR2 FVKESK. The chain's CDR3 is CASSQSTREGPTNEKLFF. For the CDR3, the DNA is TGTGCCAGCAGCCAATCGACGAGGGAGGGACCAACTAATGAAAAACTGTTTTTT.

This clonotype was seen more than once but under ten times. The chain employs TRBV20-1 and TRBJ2-7, with D hard to call. Per the germline V gene, CDR1 is DFQATT and CDR2 is SNEGSKA (reference sequence). V lost 0 bases and J 0 bases, leaving 12 bases between the germline ends. CDR3 size: 15 residues. CDR3 sequence reads: CSARDGRGDSYEQYF. In DNA form, the CDR3 reads TGCAGTGCTAGAGATGGGCGAGGCGACTCCTACGAGCAGTACTTC.

The J gene is TRBJ2-1, the V gene TRBV24-1; 9 bases are shared with TRBD1. The trim removed 3 bases at V and 6 bases at J, leaving 11 bases unmatched. In germline, CDR1 is KGHDR, CDR2 SFDVKD. This CDR3 contains 17 residues. The CDR3 sequence is CATSDQLGQGTFNEQFF. The DNA of the CDR3 is TGTGCCACCAGTGATCAGCTGGGACAGGGCACCTTCAATGAGCAGTTCTTC.

This clonotype was counted ten times or more. The V and J genes are TRBV5-8 and TRBJ2-1; maybe TRBD2 (7 bases). The V end was cut by 0 bases, the J end by 3 bases, with 13 bases between. The germline V gene encodes CDR1 SGHTS and CDR2 YDEGEE. The CDR3 is made up of 16 amino acids. The CDR3 coding sequence is TGTGCCAGCAGCTTGGGAATCGGGGGGCACTACAATGAGCAGTTCTTC. Protein product: CASSLGIGGHYNEQFF.

The genes are TRBV3-1 and TRBJ2-5; tentative D call: TRBD2 (7 bases). This CDR3 is built from 16 residues. From germline, CDR1 is LGHDT and CDR2 YNNKEL (reference sequence). V dropped 1 base and J dropped 1 base, with 13 bases sitting between them. The DNA for the CDR3 is TGTGCCAGCAGCCAAGTGGGGCGGGGGCTCCAAGAGACCCAGTACTTC. It is translated as CASSQVGRGLQETQYF.

There are many counts of this clonotype. The genes are TRBV2 and TRBJ1-1, with D perhaps matching TRBD1 (5 bases). CDR1 is SNHLY and CDR2 is FYNNEI in the germline V gene. With 8 bases removed from V and 6 bases from J, the gap between germline ends came to 19 bases. The CDR3 is 14 residues long. CDR3: CASLPGSTTSEAFF. The CDR3 DNA sequence: TGTGCCAGCCTACCAGGGAGCACAACATCTGAAGCTTTCTTT.

The chain is built from TRBV5-1 and TRBJ2-7; 9 bases match TRBD1. Germline values: CDR1 SGHRS, CDR2 YFSETQ. The CDR3 length is 14 residues. The junction had 2 bases not matched to a gene; V was cut back by 0 bases and J by 4 bases. DNA for the CDR3: TGCGCCAGCAGCTTGGGGACAGGGGAGTACGAGCAGTACTTC. This codes for CASSLGTGEYEQYF.

Worth noting for this clonotype: A read error may produce the germline difference seen at one junction end. The gene calls are TRBV6-5 and TRBJ2-1; no clear D gene. The CDR3 is 16 residues long. Germline CDR1 MNHEY, CDR2 SVGAGI. The CDR3 DNA is TGTGCCAGCAGTGACTCGAGTTTAGGGCGTGCAAATGAGCAGTTCTTC. Residues: CASSDSSLGRANEQFF.

Remarks on this clonotype: Sequence at one end of the junction differs from germline and may be a read error. The chain employs TRBV7-9 and TRBJ2-2; D might be TRBD2 (6 bases). CDR3 length equals 16 residues. Germline CDR1 is SEHNR and CDR2 is FQNEAQ (reference sequence). CDR3 nucleotides: TGTGCCAGCAGCTTAGGGGAGCGGGCGCTCACCGGGGAGCTGCTTTTT. It codes for CASSLGERALTGELLF.